These 10 T cell receptor beta chains came from one sample sequenced in a study of shared clonotypes between healthy human individuals. Assay: immunoSEQ multiplex PCR; the TCRdb copy retains only in-frame clones and omits some. This table has 450,000 to 500,000 clones, about 80% appearing once. The sequenced sample consisted of PBMCs. The receptors were sampled from a woman aged 40 to 50 in good health. Some clones in this sample may be carry-over from other donors' samples.

This clone was counted between two and nine times. The J gene is TRBJ2-1, the V gene TRBV5-5; D possibly corresponds to TRBD2 (6 bases). CDR3 size: 15 residues. Germline assignment: CDR1 SGHKS and CDR2 YYEKEE (reference sequence). V was cut by 4 bases and J by 1 base, with 12 bases left in between. CDR3 protein: CASSVGLSSYNEQFF. DNA of the CDR3: TGTGCCAGCAGCGTGGGACTGTCATCCTACAATGAGCAGTTCTTC.

The J gene is TRBJ2-3, the V gene TRBV30; D call uncertain. The CDR3 consists of 14 residues. V gave up 7 bases and J gave up 2 bases, with 16 bases separating them. Germline loops: CDR1 GTSNPN, CDR2 SVGIG (reference sequence). Here the CDR3 DNA reads TGTGCCTCGACGCTGACCCTCTCCACAGATACGCAGTATTTT. It yields the protein CASTLTLSTDTQYF.

This clone was counted ten times or more. The chain's CDR3 is CASSLRLAEREQFF. The CDR3 DNA reads TGTGCCAGCAGCTTACGACTAGCGGAAAGGGAGCAGTTCTTC. V is TRBV7-2 and J is TRBJ2-1, with 9 bases lining up with TRBD2. J was trimmed by 10 bases and V by 2 bases; bases with no gene match: 6. The germline gives CDR1 SGHTA, CDR2 FQGNSA. The CDR3 spans 14 residues. Full variable domain (rest looked up from reference TRBV7-2 and TRBJ2-1): GAGVSQSPSNKVTEKGKDVELRCDPISGHTALYWYRQSLGQGLEFLIYFQGNSAPDKSGLPSDRFSAERTGGSVSTLTIQRTQQEDSAVYLCASSLRLAEREQFFGPGTRLTVL.

A few counts support this clone. This chain joins TRBV5-4 and TRBJ2-6, with 11 bases lining up with TRBD1. The CDR3 has 16 amino acids. Trimming took 4 bases from V and 2 from J; bases not matched to a gene: 2. In germline, CDR1 is SGHNT, CDR2 YYREEE (reference sequence). In nucleotides, the CDR3 is TGTGCCAGCAGCCGGACAGGGGGCGCTGGGGCCAACGTCCTGACTTTC. It encodes CASSRTGGAGANVLTF.

The J gene is TRBJ1-3, the V gene TRBV28; D gene uncertain. The germline V gene encodes CDR1 MDHEN and CDR2 SYDVKM. V was shortened by 7 bases and J by 1 base, with 11 bases between the two germline ends. The length of the CDR3 is 14 residues. The CDR3: CASNLGGSGNTIYF. The CDR3 DNA is TGTGCCAGCAACTTAGGCGGATCTGGAAACACCATATATTTT.

The V and J genes are TRBV4-1 and TRBJ2-4, with D unclear. CDR3 length: 16 residues. Germline CDR1 is MGHRA and CDR2 is YSYEKL. Trimming pared 1 base from V and 0 bases from J, leaving 10 bases between. The CDR3 nucleotides read TGCGCCAGCAGCCAAGTGGAGCCGGGAGCCAAAAACATTCAGTACTTC. This sequence encodes CASSQVEPGAKNIQYF.

The chain couples TRBV15 to TRBJ1-4; D gene unclear. The V end lost 1 base, the J end lost 4 bases, and 13 bases lay between the germline ends. There are 16 residues in the CDR3. Germline values: CDR1 LNHNV, CDR2 YYDKDF (reference sequence). CDR3 sequence: CATSRARVGVNEKLFF. CDR3 nucleotides: TGTGCCACCAGCAGAGCGCGGGTCGGGGTTAATGAAAAACTGTTTTTT.

Only a few counts were recorded for this clone. This chain connects TRBV20-1 to TRBJ2-1, with D unresolved. This CDR3 contains 10 residues. CDR1 is DFQATT, CDR2 SNEGSKA, per germline (reference sequence). Trimming shortened V by 5 bases and J by 10 bases, and 9 bases separated the two germline ends. The CDR3 coding sequence is TGCAGTGCTGTCTCTGTAGAGCAGTTCTTC. This codes for CSAVSVEQFF.

The J gene is TRBJ2-5, the V gene TRBV4-2; tentatively, D is TRBD2 (5 bases). The CDR3 extends over 15 amino acids. Deletions cut 0 bases from V and 7 bases from J, with 15 bases between. Germline loops: CDR1 LGHNA, CDR2 YNFKEQ. CDR3 in amino acids: CASSQDNVSRGTQYF. CDR3 nucleotides: TGTGCCAGCAGCCAAGATAACGTCAGCCGGGGGACCCAGTACTTC.

CDR3 nucleotide sequence: TGCGCCAGCAGCCCGGGACAGGAGAACTATGGCTACACCTTC. This codes for CASSPGQENYGYTF. This chain joins TRBV5-1 and TRBJ1-2, with TRBD1 matching over 8 bases. The germline V gene has CDR1 SGHRS and CDR2 YFSETQ. Unmatched junction bases numbered 4, after V lost 4 bases and J lost 2 bases. CDR3 length: 14 amino acids.